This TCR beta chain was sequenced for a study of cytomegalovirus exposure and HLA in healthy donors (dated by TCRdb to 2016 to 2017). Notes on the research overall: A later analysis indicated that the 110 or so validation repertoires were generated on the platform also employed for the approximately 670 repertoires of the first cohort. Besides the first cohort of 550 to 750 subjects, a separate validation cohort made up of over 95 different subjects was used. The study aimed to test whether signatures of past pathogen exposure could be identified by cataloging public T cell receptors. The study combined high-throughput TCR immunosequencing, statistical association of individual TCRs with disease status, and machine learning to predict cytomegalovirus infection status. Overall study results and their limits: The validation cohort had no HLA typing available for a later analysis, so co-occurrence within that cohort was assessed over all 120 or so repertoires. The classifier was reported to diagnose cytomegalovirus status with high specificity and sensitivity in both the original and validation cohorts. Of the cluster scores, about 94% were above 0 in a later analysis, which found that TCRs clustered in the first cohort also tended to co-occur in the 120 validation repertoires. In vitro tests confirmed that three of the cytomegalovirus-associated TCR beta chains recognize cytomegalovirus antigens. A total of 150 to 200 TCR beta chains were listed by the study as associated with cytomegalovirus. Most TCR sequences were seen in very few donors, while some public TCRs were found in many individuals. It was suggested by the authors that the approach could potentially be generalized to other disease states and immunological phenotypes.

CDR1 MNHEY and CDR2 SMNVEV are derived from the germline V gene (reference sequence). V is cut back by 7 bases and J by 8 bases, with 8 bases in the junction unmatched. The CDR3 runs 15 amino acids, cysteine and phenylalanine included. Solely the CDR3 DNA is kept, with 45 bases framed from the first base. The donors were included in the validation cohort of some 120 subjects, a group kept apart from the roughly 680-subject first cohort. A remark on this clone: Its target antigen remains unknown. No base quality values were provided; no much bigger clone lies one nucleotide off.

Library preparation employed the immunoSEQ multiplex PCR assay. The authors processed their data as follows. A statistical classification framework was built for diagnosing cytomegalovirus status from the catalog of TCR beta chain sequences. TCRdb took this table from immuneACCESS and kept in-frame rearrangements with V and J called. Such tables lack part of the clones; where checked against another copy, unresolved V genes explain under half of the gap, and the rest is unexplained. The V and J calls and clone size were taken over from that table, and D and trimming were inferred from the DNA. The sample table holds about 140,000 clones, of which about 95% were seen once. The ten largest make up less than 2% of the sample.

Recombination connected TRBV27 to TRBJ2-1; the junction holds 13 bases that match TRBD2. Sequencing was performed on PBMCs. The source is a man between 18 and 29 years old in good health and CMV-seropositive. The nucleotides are TGTGCCAGCACCCAACTAGCGGGAGGGTGGGATGAGCAGTTCTTC. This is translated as CASTQLAGGWDEQFF.